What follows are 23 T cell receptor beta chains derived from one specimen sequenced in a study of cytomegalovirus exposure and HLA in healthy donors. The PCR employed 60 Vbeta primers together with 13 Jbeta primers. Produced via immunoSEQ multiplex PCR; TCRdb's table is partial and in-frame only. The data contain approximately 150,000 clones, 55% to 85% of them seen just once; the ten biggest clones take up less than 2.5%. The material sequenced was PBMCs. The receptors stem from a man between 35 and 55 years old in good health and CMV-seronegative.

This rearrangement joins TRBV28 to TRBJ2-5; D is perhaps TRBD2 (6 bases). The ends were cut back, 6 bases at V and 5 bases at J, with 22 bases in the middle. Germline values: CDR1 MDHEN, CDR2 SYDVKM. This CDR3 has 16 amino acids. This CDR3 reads CASSNGLTAHTETQYF. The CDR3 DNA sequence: TGTGCCAGCAGCAACGGACTAACAGCTCATACTGAGACCCAGTACTTC.

CDR3 residues: CASSFGLAETQYF. Written as DNA, the CDR3 is TGTGCCAGCAGCTTCGGACTAGCGGAGACCCAGTACTTC. This chain links TRBV5-4 with TRBJ2-5, with 9 bases that match TRBD2. The CDR3 runs to 13 residues. The V segment lost 2 bases and the J segment 5 bases; nucleotides outside the gene matches: 1. Germline V lookup: CDR1 SGHNT, CDR2 YYREEE (reference sequence).

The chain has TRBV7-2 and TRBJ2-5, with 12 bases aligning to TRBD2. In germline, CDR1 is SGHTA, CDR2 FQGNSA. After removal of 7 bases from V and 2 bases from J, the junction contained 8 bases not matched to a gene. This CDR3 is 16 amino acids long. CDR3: CASTRGLAGIQETQYF. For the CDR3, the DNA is TGTGCCAGCACCCGTGGACTAGCGGGAATACAAGAGACCCAGTACTTC.

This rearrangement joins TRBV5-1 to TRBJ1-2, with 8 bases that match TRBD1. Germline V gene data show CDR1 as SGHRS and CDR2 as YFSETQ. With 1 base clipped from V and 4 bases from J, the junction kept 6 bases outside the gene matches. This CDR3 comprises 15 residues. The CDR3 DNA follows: TGCGCCAGCAGCTTGTTGGCAGGGGGCGTCTATGGCTACACCTTC. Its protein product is CASSLLAGGVYGYTF.

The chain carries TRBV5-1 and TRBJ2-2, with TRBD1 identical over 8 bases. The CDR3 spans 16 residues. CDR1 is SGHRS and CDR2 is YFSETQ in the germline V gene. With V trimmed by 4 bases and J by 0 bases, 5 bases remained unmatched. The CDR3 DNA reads TGCGCCAGCAGCCGAAAACAGGGGGCGAACACCGGGGAGCTGTTTTTT. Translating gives CASSRKQGANTGELFF.

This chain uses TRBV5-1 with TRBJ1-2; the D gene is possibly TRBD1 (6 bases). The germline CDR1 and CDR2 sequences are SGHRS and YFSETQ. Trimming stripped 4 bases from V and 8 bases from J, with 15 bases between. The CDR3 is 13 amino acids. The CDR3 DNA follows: TGCGCCAGCAGCCAGCGCGCCAGGGGAGGCTACACCTTC. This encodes CASSQRARGGYTF. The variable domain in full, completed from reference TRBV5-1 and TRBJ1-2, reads KAGVTQTPRYLIKTRGQQVTLSCSPISGHRSVSWYQQTPGQGLQFLFEYFSETQRNKGNFPGRFSGRQFSNSRSEMNVSTLELGDSALYLCASSQRARGGYTFGSGTRLTVV.

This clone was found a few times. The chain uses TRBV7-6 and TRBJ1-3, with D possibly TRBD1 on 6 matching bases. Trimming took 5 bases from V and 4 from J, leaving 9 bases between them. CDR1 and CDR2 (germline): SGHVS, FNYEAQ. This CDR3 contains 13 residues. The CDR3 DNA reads TGTGCCAGCAGCGTAGACAGGGGAAACACCATATATTTT. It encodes CASSVDRGNTIYF.

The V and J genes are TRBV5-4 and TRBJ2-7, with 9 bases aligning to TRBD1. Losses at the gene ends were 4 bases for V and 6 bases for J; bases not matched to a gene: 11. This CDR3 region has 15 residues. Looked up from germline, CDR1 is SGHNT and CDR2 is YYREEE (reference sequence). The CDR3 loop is CASSPHEWGQGEQYF. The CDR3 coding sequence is TGTGCCAGCAGCCCCCATGAATGGGGACAGGGCGAGCAGTACTTC. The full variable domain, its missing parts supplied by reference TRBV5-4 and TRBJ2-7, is ETGVTQSPTHLIKTRGQQVTLRCSSQSGHNTVSWYQQALGQGPQFIFQYYREEENGRGNFPPRFSGLQFPNYSSELNVNALELDDSALYLCASSPHEWGQGEQYFGPGTRLTVT.

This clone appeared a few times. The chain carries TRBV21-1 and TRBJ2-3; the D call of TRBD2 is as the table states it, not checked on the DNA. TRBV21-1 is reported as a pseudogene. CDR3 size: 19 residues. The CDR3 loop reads CASSKKRCFGGSGADTQYF. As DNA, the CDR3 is TGTGCCAGCAGCAAAAAAAGGTGCTTTGGCGGGAGCGGAGCAGATACGCAGTATTTT.

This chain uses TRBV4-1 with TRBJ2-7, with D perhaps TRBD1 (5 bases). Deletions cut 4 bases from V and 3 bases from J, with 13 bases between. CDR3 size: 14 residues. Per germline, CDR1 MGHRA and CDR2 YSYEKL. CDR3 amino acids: CASSRPDISYEQYF. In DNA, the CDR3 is TGCGCCAGCAGCCGCCCGGACATTAGCTACGAGCAGTACTTC.

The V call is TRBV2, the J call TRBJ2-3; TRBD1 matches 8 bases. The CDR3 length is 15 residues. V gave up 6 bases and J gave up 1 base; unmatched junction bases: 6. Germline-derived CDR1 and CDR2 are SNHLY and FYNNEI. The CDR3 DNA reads TGTGCCAGCAGCGCTTTGACAGGGGGCACAGATACGCAGTATTTT. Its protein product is CASSALTGGTDTQYF.

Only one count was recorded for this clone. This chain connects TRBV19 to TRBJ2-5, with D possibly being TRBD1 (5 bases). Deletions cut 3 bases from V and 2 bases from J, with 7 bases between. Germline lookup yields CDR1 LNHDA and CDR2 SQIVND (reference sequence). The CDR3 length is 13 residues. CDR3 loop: CASSIRTQETQYF. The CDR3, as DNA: TGTGCCAGTAGTATTCGGACACAAGAGACCCAGTACTTC.

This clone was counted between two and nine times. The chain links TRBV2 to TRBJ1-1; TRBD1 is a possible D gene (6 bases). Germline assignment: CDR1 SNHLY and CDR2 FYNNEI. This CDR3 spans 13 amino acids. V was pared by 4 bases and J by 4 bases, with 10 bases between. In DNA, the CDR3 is TGTGCCAGCAGTGGCGGGGGCCCCACTGAAGCTTTCTTT. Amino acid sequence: CASSGGGPTEAFF.

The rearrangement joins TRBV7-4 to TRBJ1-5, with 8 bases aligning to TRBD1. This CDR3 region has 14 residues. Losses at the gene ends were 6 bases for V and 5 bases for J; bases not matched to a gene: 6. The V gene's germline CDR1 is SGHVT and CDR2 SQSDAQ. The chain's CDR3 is CASRLSRGHQPQHF. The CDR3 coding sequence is TGTGCCAGCAGACTATCCAGGGGGCATCAGCCCCAGCATTTT.

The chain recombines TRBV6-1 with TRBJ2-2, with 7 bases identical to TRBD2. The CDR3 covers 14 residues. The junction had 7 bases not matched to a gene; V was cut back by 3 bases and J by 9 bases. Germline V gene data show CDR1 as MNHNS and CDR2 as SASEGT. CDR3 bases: TGTGCCAGCAGTGAGGTGGGGGGGTTCAGGGAGCTGTTTTTT. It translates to CASSEVGGFRELFF.

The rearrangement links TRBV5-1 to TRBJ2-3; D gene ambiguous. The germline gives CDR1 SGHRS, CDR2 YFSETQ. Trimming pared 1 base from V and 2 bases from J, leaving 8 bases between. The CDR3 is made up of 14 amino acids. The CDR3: CASSLRRFTDTQYF. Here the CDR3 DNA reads TGCGCCAGCAGCTTGAGGCGGTTCACAGATACGCAGTATTTT.

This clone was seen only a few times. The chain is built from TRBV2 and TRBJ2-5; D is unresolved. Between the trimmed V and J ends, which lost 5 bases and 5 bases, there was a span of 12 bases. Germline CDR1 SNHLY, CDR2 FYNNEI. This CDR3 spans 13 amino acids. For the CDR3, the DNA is TGTGCCAGCAGTCCCGAGGTCGATGAGACCCAGTACTTC. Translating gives CASSPEVDETQYF.

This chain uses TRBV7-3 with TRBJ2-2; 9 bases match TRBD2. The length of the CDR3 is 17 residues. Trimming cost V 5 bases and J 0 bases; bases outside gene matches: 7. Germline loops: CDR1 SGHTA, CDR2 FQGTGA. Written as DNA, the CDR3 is TGTGCCAGCAGCCACCTGGGACTAGCTTCGAACACCGGGGAGCTGTTTTTT. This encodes CASSHLGLASNTGELFF.

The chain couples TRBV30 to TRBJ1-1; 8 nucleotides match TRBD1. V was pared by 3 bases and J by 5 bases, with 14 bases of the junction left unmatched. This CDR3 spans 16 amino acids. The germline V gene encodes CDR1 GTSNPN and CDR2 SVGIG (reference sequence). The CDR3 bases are TGTGCCTGGAGCGCCACCCCCAGGGGGCGCGGAACTGAAGCTTTCTTT. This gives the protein CAWSATPRGRGTEAFF. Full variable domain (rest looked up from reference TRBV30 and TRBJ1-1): SQTIHQWPATLVQPVGSPLSLECTVEGTSNPNLYWYRQAAGRGLQLLFYSVGIGQISSEVPQNLSASRPQDRQFILSSKKLLLSDSGFYLCAWSATPRGRGTEAFFGQGTRLTVV.

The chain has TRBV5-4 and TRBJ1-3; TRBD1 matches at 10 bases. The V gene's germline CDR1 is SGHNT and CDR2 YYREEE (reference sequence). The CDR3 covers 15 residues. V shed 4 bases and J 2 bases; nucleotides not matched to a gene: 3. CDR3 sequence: CASSPGTGAGNTIYF. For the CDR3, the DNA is TGTGCCAGCAGCCCGGGGACAGGGGCTGGAAACACCATATATTTT.

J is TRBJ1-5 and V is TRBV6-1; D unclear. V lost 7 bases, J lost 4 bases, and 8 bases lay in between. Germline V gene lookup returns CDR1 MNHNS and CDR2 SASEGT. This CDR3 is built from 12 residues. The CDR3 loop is CASTPGNQPQHF. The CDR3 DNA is TGTGCCAGCACTCCGGGGAATCAGCCCCAGCATTTT.

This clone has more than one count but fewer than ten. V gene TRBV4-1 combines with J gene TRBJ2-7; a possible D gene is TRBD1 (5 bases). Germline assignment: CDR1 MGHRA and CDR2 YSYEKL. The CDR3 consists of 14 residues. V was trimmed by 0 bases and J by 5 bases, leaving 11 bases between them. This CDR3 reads CASSQDGAVHEQYF. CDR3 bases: TGCGCCAGCAGCCAAGATGGGGCGGTCCACGAGCAGTACTTC.

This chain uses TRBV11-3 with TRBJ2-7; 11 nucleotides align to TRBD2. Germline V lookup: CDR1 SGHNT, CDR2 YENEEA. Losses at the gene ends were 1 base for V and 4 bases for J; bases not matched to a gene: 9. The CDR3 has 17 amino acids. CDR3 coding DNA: TGTGCCAGCAGCTTAGTTAGCGGGAGGGCCAGAGGGTACGAGCAGTACTTC. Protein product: CASSLVSGRARGYEQYF.